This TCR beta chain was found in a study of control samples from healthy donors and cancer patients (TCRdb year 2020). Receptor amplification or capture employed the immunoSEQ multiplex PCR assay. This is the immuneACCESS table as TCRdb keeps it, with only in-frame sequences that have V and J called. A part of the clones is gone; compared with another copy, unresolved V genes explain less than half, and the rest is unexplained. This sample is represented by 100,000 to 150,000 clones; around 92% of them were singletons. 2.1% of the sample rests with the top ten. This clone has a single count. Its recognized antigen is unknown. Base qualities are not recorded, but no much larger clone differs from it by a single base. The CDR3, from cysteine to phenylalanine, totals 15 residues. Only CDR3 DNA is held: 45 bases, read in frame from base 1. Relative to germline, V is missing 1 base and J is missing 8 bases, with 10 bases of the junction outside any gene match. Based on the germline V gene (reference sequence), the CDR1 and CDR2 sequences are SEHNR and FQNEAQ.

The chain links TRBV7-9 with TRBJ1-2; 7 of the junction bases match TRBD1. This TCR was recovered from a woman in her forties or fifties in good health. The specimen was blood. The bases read TGTGCCAGCAGCTTAGTAGGGCAGGGGGTCGGCGGCTACACCTTC. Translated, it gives CASSLVGQGVGGYTF.